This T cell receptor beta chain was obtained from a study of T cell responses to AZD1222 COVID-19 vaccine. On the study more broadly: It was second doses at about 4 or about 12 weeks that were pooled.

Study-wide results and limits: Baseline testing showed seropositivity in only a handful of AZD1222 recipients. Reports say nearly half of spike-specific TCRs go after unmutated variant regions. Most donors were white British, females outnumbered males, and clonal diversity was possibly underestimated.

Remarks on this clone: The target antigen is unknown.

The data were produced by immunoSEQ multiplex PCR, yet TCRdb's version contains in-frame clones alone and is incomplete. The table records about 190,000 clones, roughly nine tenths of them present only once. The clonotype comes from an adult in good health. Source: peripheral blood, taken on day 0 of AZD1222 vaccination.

CDR3 amino acids: CASSSGTIIGNTIYF. Written as DNA, the CDR3 is TGCGCCAGCAGCTCCGGGACAATCATTGGAAACACCATATATTTT. The chain uses TRBV5-1 and TRBJ1-3; TRBD1 might be the D (6 bases). V was cut by 3 bases and J by 3 bases, with 13 bases left in between. Germline loops: CDR1 SGHRS, CDR2 YFSETQ. This CDR3 is built from 15 residues.